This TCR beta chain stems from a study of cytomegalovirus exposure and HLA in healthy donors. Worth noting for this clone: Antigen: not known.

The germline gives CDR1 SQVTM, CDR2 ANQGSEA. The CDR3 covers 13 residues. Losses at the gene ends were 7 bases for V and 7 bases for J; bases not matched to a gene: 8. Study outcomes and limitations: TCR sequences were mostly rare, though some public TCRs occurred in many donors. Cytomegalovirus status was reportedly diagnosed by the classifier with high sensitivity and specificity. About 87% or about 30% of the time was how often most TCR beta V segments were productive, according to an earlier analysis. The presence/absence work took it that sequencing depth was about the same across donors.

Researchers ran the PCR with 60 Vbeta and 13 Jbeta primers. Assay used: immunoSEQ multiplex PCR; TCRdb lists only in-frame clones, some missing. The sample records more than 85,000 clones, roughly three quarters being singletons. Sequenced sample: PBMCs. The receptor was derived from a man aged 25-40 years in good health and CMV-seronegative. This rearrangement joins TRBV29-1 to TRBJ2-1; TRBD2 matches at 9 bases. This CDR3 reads CSGTGSGSNEQFF. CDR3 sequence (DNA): TGCAGCGGGACGGGTAGCGGGAGTAATGAGCAGTTCTTC.